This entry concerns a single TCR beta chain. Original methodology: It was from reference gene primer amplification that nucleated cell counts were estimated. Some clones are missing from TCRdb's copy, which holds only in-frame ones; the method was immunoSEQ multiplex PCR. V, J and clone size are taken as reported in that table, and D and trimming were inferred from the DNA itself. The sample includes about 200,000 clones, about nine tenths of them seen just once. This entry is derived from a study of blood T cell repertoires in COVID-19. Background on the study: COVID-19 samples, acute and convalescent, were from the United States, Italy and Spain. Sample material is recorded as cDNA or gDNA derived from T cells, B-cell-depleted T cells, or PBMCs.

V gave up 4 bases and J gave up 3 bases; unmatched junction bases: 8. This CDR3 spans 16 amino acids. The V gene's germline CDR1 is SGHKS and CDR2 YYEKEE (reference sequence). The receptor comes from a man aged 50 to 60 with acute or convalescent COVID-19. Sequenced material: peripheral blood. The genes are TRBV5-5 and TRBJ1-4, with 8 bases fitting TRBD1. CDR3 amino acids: CASSRGDRRSNEKLFF. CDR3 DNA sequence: TGTGCCAGCAGCCGGGGGGACAGGAGATCTAATGAAAAACTGTTTTTT.